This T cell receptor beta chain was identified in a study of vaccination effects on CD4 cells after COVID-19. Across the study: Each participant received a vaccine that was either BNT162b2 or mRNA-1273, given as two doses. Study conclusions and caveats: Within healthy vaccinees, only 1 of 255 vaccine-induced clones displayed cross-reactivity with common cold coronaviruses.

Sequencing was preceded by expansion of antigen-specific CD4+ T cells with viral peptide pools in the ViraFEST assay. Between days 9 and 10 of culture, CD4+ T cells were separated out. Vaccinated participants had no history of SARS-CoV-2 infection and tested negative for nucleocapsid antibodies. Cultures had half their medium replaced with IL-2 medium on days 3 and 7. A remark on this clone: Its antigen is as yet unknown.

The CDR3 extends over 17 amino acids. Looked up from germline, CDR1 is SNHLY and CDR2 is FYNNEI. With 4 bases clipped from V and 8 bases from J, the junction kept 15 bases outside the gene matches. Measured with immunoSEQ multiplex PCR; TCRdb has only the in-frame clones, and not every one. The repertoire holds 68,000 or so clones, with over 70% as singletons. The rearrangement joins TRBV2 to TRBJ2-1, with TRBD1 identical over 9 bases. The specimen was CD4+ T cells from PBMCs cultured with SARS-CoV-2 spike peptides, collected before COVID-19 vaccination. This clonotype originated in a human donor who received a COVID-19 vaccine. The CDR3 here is CASSVGVTGTGSDEQFF. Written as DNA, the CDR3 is TGTGCCAGCAGTGTAGGAGTTACCGGGACAGGGAGTGATGAGCAGTTCTTC.